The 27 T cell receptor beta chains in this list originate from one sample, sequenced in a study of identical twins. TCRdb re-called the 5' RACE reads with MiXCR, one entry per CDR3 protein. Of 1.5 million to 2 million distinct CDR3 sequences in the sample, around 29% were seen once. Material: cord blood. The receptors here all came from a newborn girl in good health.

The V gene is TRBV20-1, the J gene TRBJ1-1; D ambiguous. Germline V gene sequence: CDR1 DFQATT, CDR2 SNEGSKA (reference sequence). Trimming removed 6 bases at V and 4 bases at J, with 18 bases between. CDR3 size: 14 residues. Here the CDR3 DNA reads TGCAGTGCGCGGAGGGCCGCATGGAGCACTGAAGCTTTCTTT. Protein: CSARRAAWSTEAFF.

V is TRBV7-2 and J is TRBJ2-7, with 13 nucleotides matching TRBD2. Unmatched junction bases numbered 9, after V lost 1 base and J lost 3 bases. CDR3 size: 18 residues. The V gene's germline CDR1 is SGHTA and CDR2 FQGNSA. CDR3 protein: CASSLVGGLAGVGYEQYF. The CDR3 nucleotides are TGTGCCAGCAGCTTAGTGGGAGGACTAGCGGGGGTGGGCTACGAGCAGTACTTC.

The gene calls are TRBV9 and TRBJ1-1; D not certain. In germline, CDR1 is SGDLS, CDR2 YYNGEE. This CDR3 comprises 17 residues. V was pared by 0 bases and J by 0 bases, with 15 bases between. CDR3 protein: CASSVGSRGSLNTEAFF. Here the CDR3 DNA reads TGTGCCAGCAGCGTAGGGAGTCGTGGCAGCTTGAACACTGAAGCTTTCTTT.

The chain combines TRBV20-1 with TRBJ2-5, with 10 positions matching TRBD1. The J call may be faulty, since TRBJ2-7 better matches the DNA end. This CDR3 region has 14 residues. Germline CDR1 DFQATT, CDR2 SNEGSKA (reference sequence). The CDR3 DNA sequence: TGCAGTGCTAGTCGCCGGGACAGGGGTTACGAGCAGTACTTC. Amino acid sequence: CSASRRDRGYEQYF.

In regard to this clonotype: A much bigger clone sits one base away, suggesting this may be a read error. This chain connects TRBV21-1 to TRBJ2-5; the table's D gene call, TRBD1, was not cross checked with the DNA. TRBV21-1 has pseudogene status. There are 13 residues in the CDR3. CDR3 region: CASSKGTGNEQYF. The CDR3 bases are TGTGCCAGCAGCAAAGGGACAGGGAATGAGCAGTACTTC.

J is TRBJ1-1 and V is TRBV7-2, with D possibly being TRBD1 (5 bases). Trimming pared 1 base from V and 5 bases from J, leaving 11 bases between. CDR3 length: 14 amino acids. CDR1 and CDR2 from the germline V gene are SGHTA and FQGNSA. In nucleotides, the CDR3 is TGTGCCAGCAGCTTAGTCCGCAGGGTGACTGAAGCTTTCTTT. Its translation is CASSLVRRVTEAFF.

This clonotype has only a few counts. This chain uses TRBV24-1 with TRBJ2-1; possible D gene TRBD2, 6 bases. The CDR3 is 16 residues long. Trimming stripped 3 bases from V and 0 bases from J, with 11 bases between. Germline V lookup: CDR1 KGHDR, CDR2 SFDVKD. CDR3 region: CATSDGDGSSYNEQFF. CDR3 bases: TGTGCCACCAGTGATGGGGACGGGAGCTCCTACAATGAGCAGTTCTTC.

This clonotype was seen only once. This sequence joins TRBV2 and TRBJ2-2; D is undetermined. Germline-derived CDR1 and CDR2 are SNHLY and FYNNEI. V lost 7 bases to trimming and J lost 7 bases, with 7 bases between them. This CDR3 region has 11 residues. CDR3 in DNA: TGTGCCAGCACCCCCAGCGGGGAGCTGTTTTTT. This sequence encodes CASTPSGELFF.

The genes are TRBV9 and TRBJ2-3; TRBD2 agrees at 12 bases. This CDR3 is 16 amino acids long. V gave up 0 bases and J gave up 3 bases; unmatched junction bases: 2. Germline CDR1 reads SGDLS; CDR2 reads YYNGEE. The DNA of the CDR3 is TGTGCCAGCAGCGTAGGGACTAGCGGGATGACAGATACGCAGTATTTT. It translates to CASSVGTSGMTDTQYF.

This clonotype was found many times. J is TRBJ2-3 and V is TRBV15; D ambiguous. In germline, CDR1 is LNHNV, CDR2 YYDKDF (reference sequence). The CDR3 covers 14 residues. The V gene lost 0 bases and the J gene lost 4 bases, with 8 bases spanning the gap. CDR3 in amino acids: CATSRDQAPDTQYF. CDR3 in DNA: TGTGCCACCAGCAGAGATCAGGCTCCAGATACGCAGTATTTT.

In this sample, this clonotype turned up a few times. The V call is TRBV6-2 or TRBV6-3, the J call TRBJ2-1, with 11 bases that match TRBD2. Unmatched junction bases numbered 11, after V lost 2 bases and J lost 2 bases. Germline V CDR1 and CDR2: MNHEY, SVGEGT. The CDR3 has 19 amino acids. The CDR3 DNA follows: TGTGCCAGCAGTTACCCTGGGACTAGCGGTTTCCCCGCCTACAATGAGCAGTTCTTC. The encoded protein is CASSYPGTSGFPAYNEQFF.

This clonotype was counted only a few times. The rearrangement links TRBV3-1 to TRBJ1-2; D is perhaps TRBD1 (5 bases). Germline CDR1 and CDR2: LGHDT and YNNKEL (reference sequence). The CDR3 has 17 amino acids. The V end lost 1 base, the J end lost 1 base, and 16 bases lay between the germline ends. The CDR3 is CASSQVVGAKRNYGYTF. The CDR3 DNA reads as TGTGCCAGCAGCCAAGTTGTAGGGGCGAAACGTAACTATGGCTACACCTTC.

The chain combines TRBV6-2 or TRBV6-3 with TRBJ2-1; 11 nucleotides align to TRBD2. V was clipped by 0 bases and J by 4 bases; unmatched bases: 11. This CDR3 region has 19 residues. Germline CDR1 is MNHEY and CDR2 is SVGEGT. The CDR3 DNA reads TGTGCCAGCAGTTACTCTCCCCTAGCGGGAGGTCACTTTTACAATGAGCAGTTCTTC. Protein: CASSYSPLAGGHFYNEQFF.

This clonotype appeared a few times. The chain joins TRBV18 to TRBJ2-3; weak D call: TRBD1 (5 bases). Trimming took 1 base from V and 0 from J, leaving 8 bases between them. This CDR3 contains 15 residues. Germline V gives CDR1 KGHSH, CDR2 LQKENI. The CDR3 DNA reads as TGTGCCAGCTCACCACAGGGGCAAAGCACAGATACGCAGTATTTT. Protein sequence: CASSPQGQSTDTQYF.

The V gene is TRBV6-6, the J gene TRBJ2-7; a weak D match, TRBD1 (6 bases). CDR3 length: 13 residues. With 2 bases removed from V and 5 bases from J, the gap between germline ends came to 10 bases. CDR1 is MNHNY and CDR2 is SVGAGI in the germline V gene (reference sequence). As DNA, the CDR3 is TGTGCCAGCAGTTACGGGTACAGGGACGAGCAGTACTTC. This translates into CASSYGYRDEQYF.

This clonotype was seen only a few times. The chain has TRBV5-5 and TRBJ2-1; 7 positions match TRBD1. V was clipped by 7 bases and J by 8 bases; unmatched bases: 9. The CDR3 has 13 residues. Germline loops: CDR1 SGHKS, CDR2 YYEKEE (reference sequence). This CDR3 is CASARQGFDEQFF. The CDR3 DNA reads TGTGCCAGCGCACGACAGGGTTTTGATGAGCAGTTCTTC. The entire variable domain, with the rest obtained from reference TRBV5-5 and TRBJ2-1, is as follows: DAGVTQSPTHLIKTRGQQVTLRCSPISGHKSVSWYQQVLGQGPQFIFQYYEKEERGRGNFPDRFSARQFPNYSSELNVNALLLGDSALYLCASARQGFDEQFFGPGTRLTVL.

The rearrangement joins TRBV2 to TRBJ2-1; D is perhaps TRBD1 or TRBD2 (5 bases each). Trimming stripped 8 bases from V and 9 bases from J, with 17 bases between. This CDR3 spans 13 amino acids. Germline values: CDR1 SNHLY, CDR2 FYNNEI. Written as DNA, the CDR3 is TGTGCCAGCGACGAGAGGGGTGGCGGTGAGCAGTTCTTC. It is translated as CASDERGGGEQFF.

The CDR3 sequence: CASSLGLGTGIYSNQPQHF. CDR3 nucleotide sequence: TGTGCCAGCAGCTTAGGCCTCGGGACAGGGATATATAGCAATCAGCCCCAGCATTTT. The chain links TRBV7-2 to TRBJ1-5; 9 positions agree with TRBD1. Germline-derived CDR1 and CDR2 are SGHTA and FQGNSA. This CDR3 has 19 amino acids. V lost 1 base, J lost 0 bases, and 10 bases stayed unmatched.

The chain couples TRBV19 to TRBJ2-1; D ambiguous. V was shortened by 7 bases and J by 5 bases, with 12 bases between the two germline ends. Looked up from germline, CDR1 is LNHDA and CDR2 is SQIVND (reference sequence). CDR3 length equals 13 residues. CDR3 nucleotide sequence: TGTGCCAGTATCGCGACCCCAAACAATGAGCAGTTCTTC. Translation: CASIATPNNEQFF.

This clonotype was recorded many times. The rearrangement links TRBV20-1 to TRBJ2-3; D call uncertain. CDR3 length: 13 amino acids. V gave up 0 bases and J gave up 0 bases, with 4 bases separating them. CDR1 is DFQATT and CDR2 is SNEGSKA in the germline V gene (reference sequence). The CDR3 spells CSARDLSTDTQYF. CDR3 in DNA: TGCAGTGCTAGAGATCTCAGCACAGATACGCAGTATTTT.

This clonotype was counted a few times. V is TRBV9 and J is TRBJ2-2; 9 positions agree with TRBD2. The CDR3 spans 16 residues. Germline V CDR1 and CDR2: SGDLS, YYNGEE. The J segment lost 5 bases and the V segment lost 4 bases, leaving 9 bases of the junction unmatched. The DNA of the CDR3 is TGTGCCAGCAGCCCCAAGACTAGCGGAATTACCGGGGAGCTGTTTTTT. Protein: CASSPKTSGITGELFF.

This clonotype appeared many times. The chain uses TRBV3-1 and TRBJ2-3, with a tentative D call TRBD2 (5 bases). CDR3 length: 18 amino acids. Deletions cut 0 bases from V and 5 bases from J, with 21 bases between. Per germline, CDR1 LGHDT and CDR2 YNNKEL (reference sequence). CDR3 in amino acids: CASSQDGGAVRFRDTQYF. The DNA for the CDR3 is TGTGCCAGCAGCCAAGATGGAGGAGCCGTCAGGTTCCGAGATACGCAGTATTTT.

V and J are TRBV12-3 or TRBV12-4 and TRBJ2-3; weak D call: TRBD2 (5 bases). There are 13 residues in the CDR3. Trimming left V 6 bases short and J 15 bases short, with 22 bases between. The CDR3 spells CASRGARADVQYF. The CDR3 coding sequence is TGTGCCAGCAGGGGAGCAAGGGCAGATGTGCAATATTTT.

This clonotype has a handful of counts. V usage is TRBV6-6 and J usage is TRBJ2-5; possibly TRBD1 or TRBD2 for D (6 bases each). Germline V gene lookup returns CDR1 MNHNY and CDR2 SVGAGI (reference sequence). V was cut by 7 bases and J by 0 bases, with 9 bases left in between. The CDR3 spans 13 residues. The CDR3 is CASKGDYQETQYF. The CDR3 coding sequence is TGTGCCAGCAAGGGGGACTACCAAGAGACCCAGTACTTC.

The CDR3 nucleotides are TGCAGCGCTCCCTTTGCCGGGACTGCGGGGGATACGCAGTATTTT. This encodes CSAPFAGTAGDTQYF. This chain connects TRBV29-1 to TRBJ2-3, with D maybe TRBD2 (6 bases). The V and J ends lost 7 bases and 6 bases respectively, with 23 bases between them. The CDR3 loop spans 15 amino acids. Germline V lookup: CDR1 SQVTM, CDR2 ANQGSEA.

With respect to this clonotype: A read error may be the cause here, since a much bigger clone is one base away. Here the CDR3 DNA reads TGTGCCAGCAGCACTATTCCGGGACTGAACTATGGCTACGCCTTC. Translating gives CASSTIPGLNYGYAF. This chain connects TRBV6-1 to TRBJ1-2, with D perhaps TRBD1 (5 bases). Per germline, CDR1 MNHNS and CDR2 SASEGT. The CDR3 covers 15 residues.

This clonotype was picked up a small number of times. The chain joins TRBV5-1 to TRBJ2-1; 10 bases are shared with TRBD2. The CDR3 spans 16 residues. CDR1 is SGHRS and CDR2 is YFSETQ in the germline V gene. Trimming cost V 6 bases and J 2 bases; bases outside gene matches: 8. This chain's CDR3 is CASKPAGTSAYNEQFF. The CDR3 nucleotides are TGCGCCAGCAAACCCGCAGGGACTAGCGCCTACAATGAGCAGTTCTTC.